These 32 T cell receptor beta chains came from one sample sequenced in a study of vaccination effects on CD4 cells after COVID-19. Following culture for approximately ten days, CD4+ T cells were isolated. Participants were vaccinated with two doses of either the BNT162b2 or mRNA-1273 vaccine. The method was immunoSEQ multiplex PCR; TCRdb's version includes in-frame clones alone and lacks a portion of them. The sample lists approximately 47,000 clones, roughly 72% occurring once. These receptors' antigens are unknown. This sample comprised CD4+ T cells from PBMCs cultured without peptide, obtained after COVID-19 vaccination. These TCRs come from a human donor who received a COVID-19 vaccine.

The CDR3 DNA reads TGCGCCAGAGGACAGGAGAACACTGAAGCTTTCTTT. Its protein product is CARGQENTEAFF. The chain uses TRBV23-1 and TRBJ1-1; 7 bases fit TRBD1. TRBV23-1 is an ORF for which the function is uncertain. The CDR3 is made up of 12 amino acids. With V trimmed by 9 bases and J by 1 base, 2 bases remained unmatched.

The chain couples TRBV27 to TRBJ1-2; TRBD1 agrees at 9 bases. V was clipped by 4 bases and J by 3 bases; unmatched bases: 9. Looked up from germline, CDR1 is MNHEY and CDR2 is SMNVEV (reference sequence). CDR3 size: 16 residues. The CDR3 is CASSSLSTGGHYGYTF. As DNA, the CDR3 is TGTGCCAGCAGTTCACTAAGCACAGGGGGCCACTATGGCTACACCTTC.

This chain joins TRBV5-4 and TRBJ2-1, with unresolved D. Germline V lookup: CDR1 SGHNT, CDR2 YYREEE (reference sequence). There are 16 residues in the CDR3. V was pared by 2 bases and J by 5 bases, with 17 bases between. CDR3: CASSLPKLRQDNEQFF. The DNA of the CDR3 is TGTGCCAGCAGCTTACCTAAACTGAGACAAGACAATGAGCAGTTCTTC.

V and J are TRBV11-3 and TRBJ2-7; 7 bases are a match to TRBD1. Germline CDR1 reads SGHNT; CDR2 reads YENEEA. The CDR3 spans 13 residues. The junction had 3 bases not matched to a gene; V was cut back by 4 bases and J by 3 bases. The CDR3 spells CASSSGDSYEQYF. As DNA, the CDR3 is TGTGCCAGCAGCTCAGGGGACAGCTACGAGCAGTACTTC.

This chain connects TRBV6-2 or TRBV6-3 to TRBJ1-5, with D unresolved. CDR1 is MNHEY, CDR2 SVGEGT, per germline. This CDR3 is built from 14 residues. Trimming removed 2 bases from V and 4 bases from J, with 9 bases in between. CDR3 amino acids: CASSYSHQNQPQHF. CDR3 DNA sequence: TGTGCCAGCAGTTACAGTCACCAGAATCAGCCCCAGCATTTT.

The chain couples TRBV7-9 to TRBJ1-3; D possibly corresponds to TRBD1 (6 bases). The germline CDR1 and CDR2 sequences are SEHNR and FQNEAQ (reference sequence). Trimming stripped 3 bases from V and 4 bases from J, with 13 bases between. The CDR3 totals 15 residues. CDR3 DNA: TGTGCCAGCAGCTTTAACAGGGCGACGGGAAACACCATATATTTT. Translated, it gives CASSFNRATGNTIYF.

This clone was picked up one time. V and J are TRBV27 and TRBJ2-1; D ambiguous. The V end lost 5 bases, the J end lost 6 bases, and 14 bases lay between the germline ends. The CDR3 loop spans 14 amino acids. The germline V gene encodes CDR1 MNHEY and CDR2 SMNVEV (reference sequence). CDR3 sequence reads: CASSPWVEGNEQFF. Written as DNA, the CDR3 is TGTGCCAGCAGTCCCTGGGTCGAAGGCAATGAGCAGTTCTTC.

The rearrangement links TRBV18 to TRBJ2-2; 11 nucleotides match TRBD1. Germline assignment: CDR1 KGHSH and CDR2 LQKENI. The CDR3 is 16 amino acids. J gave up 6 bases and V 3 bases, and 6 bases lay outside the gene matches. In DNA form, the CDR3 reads TGTGCCAGCTCACCCTGGACAGGGGGCTCGTCCGGGGAGCTGTTTTTT. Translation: CASSPWTGGSSGELFF.

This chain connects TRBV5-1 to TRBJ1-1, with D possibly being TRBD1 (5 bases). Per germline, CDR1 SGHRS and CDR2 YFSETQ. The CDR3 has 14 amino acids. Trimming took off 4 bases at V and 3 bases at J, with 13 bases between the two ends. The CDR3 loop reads CASSPPGGDTEAFF. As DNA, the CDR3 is TGCGCCAGCAGCCCCCCGGGGGGGGACACTGAAGCTTTCTTT.

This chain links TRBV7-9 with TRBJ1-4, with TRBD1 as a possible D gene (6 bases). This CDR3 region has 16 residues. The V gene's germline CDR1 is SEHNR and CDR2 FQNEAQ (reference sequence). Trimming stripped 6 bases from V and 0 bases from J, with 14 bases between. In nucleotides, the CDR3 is TGTGCCAGCAGGGCAAAGGGGGGTTCAACTAATGAAAAACTGTTTTTT. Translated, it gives CASRAKGGSTNEKLFF.

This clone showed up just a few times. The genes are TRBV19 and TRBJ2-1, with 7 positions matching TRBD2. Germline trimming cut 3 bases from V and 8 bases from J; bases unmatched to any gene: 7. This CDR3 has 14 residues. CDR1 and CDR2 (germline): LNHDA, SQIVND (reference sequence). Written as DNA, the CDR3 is TGTGCCAGTAGTATGTTAGGACTAGAACATGAGCAGTTCTTC. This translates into CASSMLGLEHEQFF.

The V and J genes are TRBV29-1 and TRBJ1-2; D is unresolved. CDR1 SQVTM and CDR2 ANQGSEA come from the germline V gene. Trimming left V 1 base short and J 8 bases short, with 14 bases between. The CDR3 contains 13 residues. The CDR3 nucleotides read TGCAGCGTTGAAGTATCCGCATCTCGCGGCTACACCTTC. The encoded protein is CSVEVSASRGYTF. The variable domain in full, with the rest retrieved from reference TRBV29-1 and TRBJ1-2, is SAVISQKPSRDICQRGTSLTIQCQVDSQVTMMFWYRQQPGQSLTLIATANQGSEATYESGFVIDKFPISRPNLTFSTLTVSNMSPEDSSIYLCSVEVSASRGYTFGSGTRLTVV.

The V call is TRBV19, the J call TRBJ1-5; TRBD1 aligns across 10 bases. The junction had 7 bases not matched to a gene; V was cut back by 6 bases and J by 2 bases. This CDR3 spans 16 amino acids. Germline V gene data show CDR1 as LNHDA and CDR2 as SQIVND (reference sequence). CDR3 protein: CASSPTGGSGNQPQHF. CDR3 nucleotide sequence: TGTGCCAGTAGCCCGACAGGGGGCTCCGGCAATCAGCCCCAGCATTTT.

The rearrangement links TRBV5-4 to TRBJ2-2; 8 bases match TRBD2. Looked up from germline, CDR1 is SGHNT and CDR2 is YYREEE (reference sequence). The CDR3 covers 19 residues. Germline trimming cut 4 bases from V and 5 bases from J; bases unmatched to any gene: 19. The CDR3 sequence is CASSPAGGRNEGRTGELFF. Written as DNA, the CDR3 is TGTGCCAGCAGCCCCGCGGGCGGGAGGAATGAGGGGAGAACCGGGGAGCTGTTTTTT.

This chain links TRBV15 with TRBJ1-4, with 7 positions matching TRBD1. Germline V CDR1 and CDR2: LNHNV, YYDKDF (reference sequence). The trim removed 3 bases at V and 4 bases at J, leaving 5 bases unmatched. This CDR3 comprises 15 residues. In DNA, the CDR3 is TGTGCCACCAGCAGCCGCACAGGGGTTAATGAAAAACTGTTTTTT. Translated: CATSSRTGVNEKLFF.

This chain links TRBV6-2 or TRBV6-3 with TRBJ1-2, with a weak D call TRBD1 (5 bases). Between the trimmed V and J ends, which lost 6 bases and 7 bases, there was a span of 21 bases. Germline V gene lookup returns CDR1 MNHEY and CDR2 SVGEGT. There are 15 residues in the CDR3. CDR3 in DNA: TGTGCCAGCAGCCCCACGTCAGGGTCTCTTTCTGGCTACACCTTC. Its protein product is CASSPTSGSLSGYTF.

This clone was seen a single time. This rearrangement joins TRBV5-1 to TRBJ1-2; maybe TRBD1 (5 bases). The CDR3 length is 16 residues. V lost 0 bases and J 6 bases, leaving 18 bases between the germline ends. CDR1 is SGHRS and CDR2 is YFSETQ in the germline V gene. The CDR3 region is CASSLGGFGQGHGYTF. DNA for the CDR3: TGCGCCAGCAGCTTGGGAGGGTTCGGCCAGGGTCATGGCTACACCTTC. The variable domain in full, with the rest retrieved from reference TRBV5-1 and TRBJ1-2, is KAGVTQTPRYLIKTRGQQVTLSCSPISGHRSVSWYQQTPGQGLQFLFEYFSETQRNKGNFPGRFSGRQFSNSRSEMNVSTLELGDSALYLCASSLGGFGQGHGYTFGSGTRLTVV.

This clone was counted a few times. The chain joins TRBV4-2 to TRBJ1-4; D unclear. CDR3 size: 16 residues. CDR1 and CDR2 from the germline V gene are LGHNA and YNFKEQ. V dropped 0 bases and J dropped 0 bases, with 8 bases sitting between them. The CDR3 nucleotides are TGTGCCAGCAGCCAAGAAGGCAGGTCAACTAATGAAAAACTGTTTTTT. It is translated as CASSQEGRSTNEKLFF.

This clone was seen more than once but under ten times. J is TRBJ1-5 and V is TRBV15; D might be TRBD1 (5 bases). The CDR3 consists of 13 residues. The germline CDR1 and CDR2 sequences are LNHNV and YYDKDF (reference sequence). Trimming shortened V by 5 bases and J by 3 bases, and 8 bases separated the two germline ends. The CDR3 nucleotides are TGTGCCACCAGCCAGGGAATCAATCAGCCCCAGCATTTT. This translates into CATSQGINQPQHF.

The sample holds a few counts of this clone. DNA of the CDR3: TGTGCCAGCTCACTACAGGGCCCAGATACGCAGTATTTT. Protein sequence: CASSLQGPDTQYF. The rearrangement joins TRBV18 to TRBJ2-3; TRBD1 might be the D (6 bases). The V gene lost 4 bases and the J gene lost 4 bases, with 9 bases spanning the gap. The CDR3 runs to 13 residues. Germline V CDR1 and CDR2: KGHSH, LQKENI.

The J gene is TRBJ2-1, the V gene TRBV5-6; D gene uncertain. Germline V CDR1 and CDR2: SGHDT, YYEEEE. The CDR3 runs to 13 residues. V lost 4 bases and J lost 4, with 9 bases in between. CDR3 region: CASSQDQYNEQFF. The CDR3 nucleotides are TGTGCCAGCAGCCAGGACCAGTACAATGAGCAGTTCTTC.

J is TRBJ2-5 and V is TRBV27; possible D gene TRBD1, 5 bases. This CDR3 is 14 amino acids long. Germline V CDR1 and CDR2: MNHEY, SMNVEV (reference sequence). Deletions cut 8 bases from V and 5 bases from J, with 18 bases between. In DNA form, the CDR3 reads TGTGCCAGCGGACATTGGAGCGCGACGGAGACCCAGTACTTC. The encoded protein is CASGHWSATETQYF.

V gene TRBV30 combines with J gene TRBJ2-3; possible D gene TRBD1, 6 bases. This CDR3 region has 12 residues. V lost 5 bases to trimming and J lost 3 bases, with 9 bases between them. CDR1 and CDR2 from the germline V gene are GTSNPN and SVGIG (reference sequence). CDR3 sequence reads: CAWETGTDTQYF. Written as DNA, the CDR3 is TGTGCCTGGGAAACAGGGACAGATACGCAGTATTTT. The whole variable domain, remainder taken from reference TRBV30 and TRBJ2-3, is SQTIHQWPATLVQPVGSPLSLECTVEGTSNPNLYWYRQAAGRGLQLLFYSVGIGQISSEVPQNLSASRPQDRQFILSSKKLLLSDSGFYLCAWETGTDTQYFGPGTRLTVL.

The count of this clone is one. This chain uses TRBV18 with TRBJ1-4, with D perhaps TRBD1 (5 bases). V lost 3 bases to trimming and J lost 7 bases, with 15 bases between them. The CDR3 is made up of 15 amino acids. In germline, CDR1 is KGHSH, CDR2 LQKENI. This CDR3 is CASSPVAGTSEKLFF. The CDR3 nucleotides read TGTGCCAGCTCACCTGTGGCAGGGACGTCTGAAAAACTGTTTTTT. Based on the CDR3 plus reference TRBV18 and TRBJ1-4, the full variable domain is NAGVMQNPRHLVRRRGQEARLRCSPMKGHSHVYWYRQLPEEGLKFMVYLQKENIIDESGMPKERFSAEFPKEGPSILRIQQVVRGDSAAYFCASSPVAGTSEKLFFGSGTQLSVL.

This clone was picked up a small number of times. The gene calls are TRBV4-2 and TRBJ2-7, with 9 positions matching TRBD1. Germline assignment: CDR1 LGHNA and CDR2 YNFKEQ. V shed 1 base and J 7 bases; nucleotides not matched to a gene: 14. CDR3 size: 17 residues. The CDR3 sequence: CASSQGGAGQGLREQYF. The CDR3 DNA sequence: TGTGCCAGCAGCCAAGGAGGCGCGGGACAGGGACTTCGTGAGCAGTACTTC.

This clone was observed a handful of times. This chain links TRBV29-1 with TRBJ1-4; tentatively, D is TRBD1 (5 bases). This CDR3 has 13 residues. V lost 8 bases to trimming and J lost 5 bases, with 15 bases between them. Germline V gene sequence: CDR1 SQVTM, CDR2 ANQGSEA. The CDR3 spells CSIRGRKNEKLFF. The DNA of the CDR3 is TGCAGCATTCGGGGACGGAAAAATGAAAAACTGTTTTTT.

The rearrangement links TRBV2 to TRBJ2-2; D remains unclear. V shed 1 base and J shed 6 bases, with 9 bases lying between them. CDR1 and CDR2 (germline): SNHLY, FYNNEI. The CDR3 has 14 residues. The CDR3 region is CASSEVLGPGELFF. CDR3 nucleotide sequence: TGTGCCAGCAGTGAAGTTCTAGGGCCCGGGGAGCTGTTTTTT.

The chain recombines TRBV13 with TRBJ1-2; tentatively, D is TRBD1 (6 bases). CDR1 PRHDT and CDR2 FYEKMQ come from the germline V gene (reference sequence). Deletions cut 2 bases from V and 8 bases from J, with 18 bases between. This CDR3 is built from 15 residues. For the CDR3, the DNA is TGTGCCAGCAGCTTATGGAGGACACAAGGGGGGGGCTACACCTTC. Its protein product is CASSLWRTQGGGYTF.

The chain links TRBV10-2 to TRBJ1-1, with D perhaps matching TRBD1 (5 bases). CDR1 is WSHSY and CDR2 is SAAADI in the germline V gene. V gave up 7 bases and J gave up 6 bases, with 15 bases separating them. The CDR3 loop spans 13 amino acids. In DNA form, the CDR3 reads TGCGCCAGCACGGCGACAGTCTCCCCTGAAGCTTTCTTT. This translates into CASTATVSPEAFF.

This chain's CDR3 is CASSSRISAGRGDTQYF. The CDR3 bases are TGCGCCAGCAGCTCCCGAATTTCAGCGGGGCGGGGAGATACGCAGTATTTT. The gene calls are TRBV5-1 and TRBJ2-3; 7 nucleotides match TRBD2. CDR3 length equals 17 residues. Trimming cost V 3 bases and J 5 bases; bases outside gene matches: 15. Germline V lookup: CDR1 SGHRS, CDR2 YFSETQ.

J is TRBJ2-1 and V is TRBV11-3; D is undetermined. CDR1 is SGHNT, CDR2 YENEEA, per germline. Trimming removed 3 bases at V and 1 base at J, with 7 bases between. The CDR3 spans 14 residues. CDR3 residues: CASSLGWSYNEQFF. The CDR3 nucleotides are TGTGCCAGCAGCTTGGGTTGGTCCTACAATGAGCAGTTCTTC.

The CDR3 protein is CASSSTLPFGYTF. CDR3 DNA sequence: TGTGCCAGCAGCTCGACCCTACCTTTTGGCTACACCTTC. V usage is TRBV7-9 and J usage is TRBJ1-2; no definite D call. Trimming took 4 bases from V and 7 from J, leaving 13 bases between them. The germline V gene has CDR1 SEHNR and CDR2 FQNEAQ (reference sequence). CDR3 length equals 13 residues. The full variable domain, its missing parts supplied by reference TRBV7-9 and TRBJ1-2, is DTGVSQNPRHKITKRGQNVTFRCDPISEHNRLYWYRQTLGQGPEFLTYFQNEAQLEKSRLLSDRFSAERPKGSFSTLEIQRTEQGDSAMYLCASSSTLPFGYTFGSGTRLTVV.